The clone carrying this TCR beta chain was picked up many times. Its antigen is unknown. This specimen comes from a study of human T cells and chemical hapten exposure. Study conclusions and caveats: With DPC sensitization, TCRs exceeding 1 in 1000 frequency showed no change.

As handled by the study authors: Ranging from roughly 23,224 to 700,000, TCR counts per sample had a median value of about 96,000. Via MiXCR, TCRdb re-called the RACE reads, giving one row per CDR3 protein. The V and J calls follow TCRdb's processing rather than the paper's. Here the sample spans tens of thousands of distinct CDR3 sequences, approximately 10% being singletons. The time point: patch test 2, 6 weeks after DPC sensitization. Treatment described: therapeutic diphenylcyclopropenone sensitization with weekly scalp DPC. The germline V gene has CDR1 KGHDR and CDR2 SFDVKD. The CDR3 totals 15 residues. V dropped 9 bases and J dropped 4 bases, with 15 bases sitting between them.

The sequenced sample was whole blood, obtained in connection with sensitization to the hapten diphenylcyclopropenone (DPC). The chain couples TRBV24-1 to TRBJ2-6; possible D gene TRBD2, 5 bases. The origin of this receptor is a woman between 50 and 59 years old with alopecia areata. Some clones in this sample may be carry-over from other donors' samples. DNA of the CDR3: TGTGCCACCCAAGGGAGCTTGGGAGGGGCCAACGTCCTGACTTTC. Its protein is CATQGSLGGANVLTF.